This TCR beta chain appears in the sequencing data of a study of blood T cell repertoires in COVID-19. This clone has just one count. CDR3 length equals 17 residues. V was clipped by 4 bases and J by 2 bases; unmatched bases: 14. The germline gives CDR1 SGHRS, CDR2 YFSETQ. Clones were sequenced by immunoSEQ multiplex PCR, and TCRdb holds only the in-frame ones, with some missing. Of roughly 400,000 clones in the sample, about nine tenths were seen once. The sequence came from a woman under 40 who had recovered from COVID-19. The chain couples TRBV5-1 to TRBJ1-1; 7 positions match TRBD1. Sequences were obtained from PBMCs or T cells enriched from blood (not recorded which). CDR3 sequence reads: CASSPSTGIGFNTEAFF. CDR3 in DNA: TGCGCCAGCAGCCCCTCGACAGGGATCGGTTTTAACACTGAAGCTTTCTTT.